Below, 9 T cell receptor beta chains from the same sample are listed, as sequenced in a study of graft-versus-host responses after intestinal transplantation. Produced via immunoSEQ multiplex PCR; TCRdb's table is partial and in-frame only. The sample shows 25,000 to 30,000 clones, around nine tenths of them seen only once. Here the sequenced sample was PBMCs, taken about 420 days after intestinal transplantation. The receptor set was obtained from a human patient who received an intestinal transplant, so some T cells may come from the graft donor.

The rearrangement links TRBV6-1 to TRBJ1-5; possible D gene TRBD1, 5 bases. Germline CDR1 MNHNS, CDR2 SASEGT. The CDR3 is 14 amino acids. The V gene lost 1 base and the J gene lost 5 bases, with 9 bases spanning the gap. The CDR3 DNA follows: TGTGCCAGCAGTGAAGGGGAGGGGTATCAGCCCCAGCATTTT. It specifies CASSEGEGYQPQHF.

This chain joins TRBV19 and TRBJ2-1; D perhaps matches TRBD1 (5 bases). V was trimmed by 7 bases and J by 5 bases, leaving 15 bases between them. This CDR3 region has 14 residues. Germline CDR1 reads LNHDA; CDR2 reads SQIVND (reference sequence). CDR3 sequence reads: CASKGRANHNEQFF. CDR3 sequence (DNA): TGTGCCAGTAAAGGCAGGGCCAATCACAATGAGCAGTTCTTC.

The chain links TRBV18 to TRBJ2-3; possible D gene TRBD2, 5 bases. Germline V gene lookup returns CDR1 KGHSH and CDR2 LQKENI. V lost 1 base, J lost 6 bases, and 14 bases lay in between. The length of the CDR3 is 15 residues. The CDR3 is CASSPLEGVGDTQYF. In DNA form, the CDR3 reads TGTGCCAGCTCACCACTAGAGGGCGTTGGGGATACGCAGTATTTT.

The chain joins TRBV30 to TRBJ1-1; 10 bases align to TRBD1. With 6 bases clipped from V and 4 bases from J, the junction kept 5 bases outside the gene matches. The CDR3 extends over 13 amino acids. Germline V gene sequence: CDR1 GTSNPN, CDR2 SVGIG (reference sequence). This CDR3 is CACRRTGGTEAFF. The CDR3 DNA sequence: TGTGCCTGCCGAAGGACAGGGGGCACTGAAGCTTTCTTT.

The genes are TRBV5-1 and TRBJ2-5, with D perhaps matching TRBD2 (6 bases). The length of the CDR3 is 16 residues. The V and J ends lost 1 base and 4 bases respectively, with 17 bases between them. Per the germline V gene, CDR1 is SGHRS and CDR2 is YFSETQ. CDR3 amino acids: CASSLRPGLPRETQYF. DNA of the CDR3: TGCGCCAGCAGCTTGCGCCCCGGACTACCGAGAGAGACCCAGTACTTC.

The J gene is TRBJ2-5, the V gene TRBV5-4, with TRBD1 identical over 9 bases. Trimming cost V 0 bases and J 5 bases; bases outside gene matches: 14. The CDR3 is made up of 18 amino acids. CDR1 is SGHNT, CDR2 YYREEE, per germline (reference sequence). CDR3 loop: CASSLENTGQGLGETQYF. The DNA of the CDR3 is TGTGCCAGCAGCTTGGAGAATACGGGACAGGGCTTGGGGGAGACCCAGTACTTC. Drawing the rest from reference TRBV5-4 and TRBJ2-5, the complete variable domain is ETGVTQSPTHLIKTRGQQVTLRCSSQSGHNTVSWYQQALGQGPQFIFQYYREEENGRGNFPPRFSGLQFPNYSSELNVNALELDDSALYLCASSLENTGQGLGETQYFGPGTRLLVL.

This chain joins TRBV2 and TRBJ2-3; no firm D call. Germline CDR1 is SNHLY and CDR2 is FYNNEI. Trimming shortened V by 2 bases and J by 0 bases, and 9 bases separated the two germline ends. This CDR3 region has 15 residues. The CDR3, as DNA: TGTGCCAGCAGTGAACGGCAAATTAGCACAGATACGCAGTATTTT. The encoded protein is CASSERQISTDTQYF.

The genes are TRBV21-1 and TRBJ2-7. TRBV21-1 constitutes a pseudogene. This CDR3 has 13 amino acids. Here the CDR3 reads CASSQTFSYEQYF. The CDR3 DNA is TGTGCCAGCAGCCAGACCTTTTCCTACGAGCAGTACTTC.

The chain couples TRBV28 to TRBJ2-7, with D uncertain. The CDR3 sequence is 12 residues long. The ends were cut back, 3 bases at V and 2 bases at J, with 5 bases in the middle. CDR1 is MDHEN and CDR2 is SYDVKM in the germline V gene. CDR3 DNA: TGTGCCAGCAGTTTCCGGACCTACGAGCAGTACTTC. Amino acid sequence: CASSFRTYEQYF.